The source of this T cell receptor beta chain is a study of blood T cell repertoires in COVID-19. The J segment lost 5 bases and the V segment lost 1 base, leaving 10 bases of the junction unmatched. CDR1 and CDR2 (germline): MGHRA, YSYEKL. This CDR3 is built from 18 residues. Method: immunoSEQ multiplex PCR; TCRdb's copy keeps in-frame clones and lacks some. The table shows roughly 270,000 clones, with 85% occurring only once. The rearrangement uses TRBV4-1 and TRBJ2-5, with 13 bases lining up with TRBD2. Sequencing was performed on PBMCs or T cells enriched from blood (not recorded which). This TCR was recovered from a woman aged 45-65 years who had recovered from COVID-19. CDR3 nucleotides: TGCGCCAGCAGCCAAGGAGGACTAGCGGGAGTCCTCGGGGAGACCCAGTACTTC. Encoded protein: CASSQGGLAGVLGETQYF.